Following are 27 T cell receptor beta chains from one sample sequenced in a study of T cells in Graves' hyperthyroidism and ophthalmopathy. Using RNA transcripts as the source, TCR beta CDR3 regions were amplified. In the first-round RT-PCR of the TCR CDR3, the HTBI primer set was used. MiXCR, run by TCRdb on the multiplex PCR reads, gives a single entry per CDR3 protein. The sample yields more than 650,000 distinct CDR3 sequences, 12% to 15% seen once. Sample: blood. These receptors all stem from a woman aged 18-29 years with Graves' hyperthyroidism.

This clonotype was picked up many times. V and J are TRBV7-2 and TRBJ2-1; tentative D call: TRBD2 (6 bases). CDR3 length: 14 amino acids. V was trimmed by 5 bases and J by 12 bases, leaving 20 bases between them. Germline CDR1 and CDR2: SGHTA and FQGNSA. The CDR3 coding sequence is TGTGCCAGCAGCCCTCCAGGAGGGGTTCGTGGGCAGTTCTTC. Its protein is CASSPPGGVRGQFF.

This clonotype was seen at least ten times. V and J are TRBV29-1 and TRBJ2-2; TRBD2 is a possible D gene (6 bases). This CDR3 has 13 residues. Trimming took 7 bases from V and 2 from J, leaving 11 bases between them. Germline CDR1 is SQVTM and CDR2 is ANQGSEA. The chain's CDR3 is CSAGLGNTGELFF. CDR3 DNA sequence: TGCAGCGCGGGACTGGGAAACACCGGGGAGCTGTTTTTT.

Only a few counts were recorded for this clonotype. The CDR3 reads CASSQDTSGYEQYF. The DNA for the CDR3 is TGCGCCAGCAGCCAAGATACTAGCGGCTACGAGCAGTACTTC. The V gene is TRBV4-3, the J gene TRBJ2-7, with 8 bases fitting TRBD2. V was pared by 0 bases and J by 3 bases, with 1 base of the junction left unmatched. Germline loops: CDR1 LGHNA, CDR2 YSLEER. This CDR3 has 14 residues.

This clonotype was found a few times. This chain links TRBV6-1 with TRBJ2-7; D not certain. The germline gives CDR1 MNHNS, CDR2 SASEGT. This CDR3 has 13 amino acids. The V end was cut by 11 bases, the J end by 3 bases, with 17 bases between. In DNA, the CDR3 is TGTGCCTCCCAACAGAGCCCGTTCTACGAGCAGTACTTC. Translation: CASQQSPFYEQYF.

The J gene is TRBJ2-3, the V gene TRBV25-1; TRBD1 matches at 8 bases. Germline CDR1 is MGHDK and CDR2 is SYGVNS. J lost 5 bases, V lost 8 bases, and 18 bases had no gene match. The CDR3 length is 17 residues. This CDR3 reads CASRRDRGEVEGDTQYF. The CDR3 coding sequence is TGTGCCAGCCGCCGAGACAGGGGTGAGGTAGAAGGAGATACGCAGTATTTT. The variable domain in full, completed from reference TRBV25-1 and TRBJ2-3, reads EADIYQTPRYLVIGTGKKITLECSQTMGHDKMYWYQQDPGMELHLIHYSYGVNSTEKGDLSSESTVSRIRTEHFPLTLESARPSHTSQYLCASRRDRGEVEGDTQYFGPGTRLTVL.

Of note for this clonotype: A read error may be the cause here, since a much bigger clone is one base away. The chain employs TRBV6-9 and TRBJ2-2; D uncertain. The CDR3 length is 13 residues. Per germline, CDR1 MNHGY and CDR2 SVAAGI. Trimming removed 3 bases from V and 7 bases from J, with 9 bases in between. The CDR3: CASSYTASGELFF. In nucleotides, the CDR3 is TGTGCCAGCAGTTACACGGCTAGCGGGGAGCTGTTTTTT.

This rearrangement joins TRBV27 to TRBJ1-2, with TRBD1 as a possible D gene (6 bases). V was cut by 5 bases and J by 7 bases, with 14 bases left in between. Germline V CDR1 and CDR2: MNHEY, SMNVEV (reference sequence). The CDR3 is made up of 13 amino acids. The CDR3 sequence is CASSPQGRAGYTF. The DNA of the CDR3 is TGTGCCAGCAGTCCACAGGGACGGGCTGGCTACACCTTC.

There are many counts of this clonotype. V and J are TRBV7-8 and TRBJ2-1, with D hard to call. This CDR3 region has 12 residues. V dropped 5 bases and J dropped 8 bases, with 10 bases sitting between them. From germline, CDR1 is SGHVS and CDR2 FQNEAQ. In DNA form, the CDR3 reads TGTGCCAGCAGCACGAGCGCCGATGAGCAGTTCTTC. As protein: CASSTSADEQFF.

The chain employs TRBV7-3 and TRBJ2-4, with D possibly being TRBD2 (7 bases). The V gene's germline CDR1 is SGHTA and CDR2 FQGTGA. There are 15 residues in the CDR3. Trimming removed 9 bases at V and 1 base at J, with 16 bases between. CDR3 sequence reads: CARGGADPAKNIQYF. Written as DNA, the CDR3 is TGTGCCAGAGGGGGGGCCGACCCTGCCAAAAACATTCAGTACTTC. The variable domain in full, completed from reference TRBV7-3 and TRBJ2-4, reads GAGVSQTPSNKVTEKGKYVELRCDPISGHTALYWYRQSLGQGPEFLIYFQGTGAADDSGLPNDRFFAVRPEGSVSTLKIQRTERGDSAVYLCARGGADPAKNIQYFGAGTRLSVL.

This clonotype was picked up many times. The chain carries TRBV20-1 and TRBJ2-1; D is unresolved. The CDR3 contains 13 residues. Germline values: CDR1 DFQATT, CDR2 SNEGSKA (reference sequence). Between the trimmed V and J ends, which lost 1 base and 3 bases, there was a span of 7 bases. The CDR3 loop is CSARGVGYNEQFF. For the CDR3, the DNA is TGCAGTGCTAGAGGAGTGGGCTACAATGAGCAGTTCTTC.

The table lists this clonotype with many counts. This chain uses TRBV20-1 with TRBJ2-1; 11 nucleotides match TRBD2. The trim removed 3 bases at V and 6 bases at J, leaving 4 bases unmatched. This CDR3 has 14 residues. The germline gives CDR1 DFQATT, CDR2 SNEGSKA (reference sequence). The CDR3 coding sequence is TGCAGTGCTAGTCCTAGCGGGAGGCGCAATGAGCAGTTCTTC. As protein: CSASPSGRRNEQFF.

This clonotype was recorded once. This may be a read error: a much more frequent sequence differs by one nucleotide. The rearrangement joins TRBV6-2 or TRBV6-3 to TRBJ2-3, with 9 bases aligning to TRBD2. The CDR3 contains 18 residues. Germline CDR1 reads MNHEY; CDR2 reads SVGEGT. The J segment lost 6 bases and the V segment lost 4 bases, leaving 17 bases of the junction unmatched. The CDR3 loop reads CASSSGTSRRRKADTQYF. The CDR3 nucleotides read TGTGCCAGCAGTTCCGGGACTAGCAGGAGAAGGAAGGCGGATACGCAGTATTTT.

The J gene is TRBJ2-4, the V gene TRBV6-2 or TRBV6-3, with a possible D match to TRBD2 (5 bases). V was pared by 2 bases and J by 1 base, with 6 bases between. Germline CDR1 MNHEY, CDR2 SVGEGT. The CDR3 has 14 residues. The CDR3 bases are TGTGCCAGCAGTTACGGGGAGGCCAAAAACATTCAGTACTTC. As protein: CASSYGEAKNIQYF.

The chain links TRBV10-3 to TRBJ1-5, with D possibly matching TRBD1 (5 bases). There are 13 residues in the CDR3. Germline V gene lookup returns CDR1 ENHRY and CDR2 SYGVKD. Trimming shortened V by 2 bases and J by 3 bases, and 5 bases separated the two germline ends. In nucleotides, the CDR3 is TGTGCCATCAGTGAGGGGGCCAATCAGCCCCAGCATTTT. This sequence encodes CAISEGANQPQHF.

J is TRBJ2-1 and V is TRBV6-2 or TRBV6-3, with 9 bases lining up with TRBD2. TRBJ2-7 matches the DNA end more closely, so the J call is doubtful. Germline-derived CDR1 and CDR2 are MNHEY and SVGEGT. This CDR3 is 15 amino acids long. The CDR3 loop is CASSSIAGVGNEQYF. CDR3 nucleotides: TGTGCCAGCAGCTCTATAGCGGGAGTCGGGAATGAGCAGTACTTC.

Concerning this clonotype: A much larger clonotype is one base distant, so this may be a read error. The genes are TRBV6-9 and TRBJ2-1; 11 positions match TRBD2. The J call may be wrong; the DNA end is better matched by TRBJ2-7. The CDR3 consists of 19 residues. Looked up from germline, CDR1 is MNHGY and CDR2 is SVAAGI. CDR3 DNA sequence: TGTGCCAGCAGTTACACCTTGCTTAAACTAGCGGGAGTCGGCAATGAGCAGTACTTC. Its translation is CASSYTLLKLAGVGNEQYF.

The chain uses TRBV5-1 and TRBJ1-6; no reliable D call. V was trimmed by 4 bases and J by 7 bases, leaving 15 bases between them. This CDR3 contains 15 residues. The V gene's germline CDR1 is SGHRS and CDR2 YFSETQ. This CDR3 is CASSQDPGLNSPLHF. The CDR3 coding sequence is TGCGCCAGCAGCCAAGATCCGGGCCTCAATTCACCCCTCCACTTT.

This clonotype was counted a single time. V is TRBV20-1 and J is TRBJ2-1, with 8 bases aligning to TRBD2. This CDR3 is built from 15 residues. Trimming removed 0 bases from V and 8 bases from J; junction bases left unmatched: 9. Germline CDR1 is DFQATT and CDR2 is SNEGSKA (reference sequence). In nucleotides, the CDR3 is TGCAGTGCTAGAGATGACGGGACTAGGTACCATGAGCAGTTCTTC. Its protein product is CSARDDGTRYHEQFF.

The chain has TRBV6-2 or TRBV6-3 and TRBJ2-3; a possible D gene is TRBD2 (6 bases). The CDR3 extends over 15 amino acids. With 2 bases removed from V and 5 bases from J, the gap between germline ends came to 14 bases. Per the germline V gene, CDR1 is MNHEY and CDR2 is SVGEGT. CDR3 loop: CASSYTGSAGDTQYF. The CDR3 nucleotides read TGTGCCAGCAGTTACACCGGGAGCGCGGGAGATACGCAGTATTTT.

J is TRBJ2-1 and V is TRBV4-2; 15 positions match TRBD2. Germline loops: CDR1 LGHNA, CDR2 YNFKEQ. This CDR3 has 16 residues. Trimming took 0 bases from V and 8 from J; bases not matched to a gene: 2. In DNA form, the CDR3 reads TGTGCCAGCAGCCAAGATAGGACTAGCGGGGGGGATGAGCAGTTCTTC. Its protein product is CASSQDRTSGGDEQFF.

The chain links TRBV5-1 to TRBJ2-7; the D gene is possibly TRBD1 (5 bases). Germline V gene lookup returns CDR1 SGHRS and CDR2 YFSETQ. The length of the CDR3 is 13 residues. V was trimmed by 4 bases and J by 4 bases, leaving 12 bases between them. CDR3 in amino acids: CASSTGTQYEQYF. CDR3 nucleotides: TGCGCCAGCAGCACAGGAACCCAATACGAGCAGTACTTC.

The V call is TRBV12-5, the J call TRBJ2-1; the match to TRBD2 covers 7 bases. This CDR3 region has 14 residues. Germline V CDR1 and CDR2: LGHNT, FRNRAP. Trimming took 4 bases from V and 5 from J; bases not matched to a gene: 5. The CDR3 DNA sequence: TGTGCTAGTGGTTCCTCTAGCGGAAACAATGAGCAGTTCTTC. Its translation: CASGSSSGNNEQFF.

This clonotype was observed many times. V and J are TRBV7-9 and TRBJ2-7, with 8 bases that match TRBD1. V gave up 2 bases and J gave up 7 bases; unmatched junction bases: 7. Germline-derived CDR1 and CDR2 are SEHNR and FQNEAQ (reference sequence). The CDR3 extends over 14 amino acids. The CDR3, as DNA: TGTGCCAGCAGCTTAAACCAGGGGGCGAGGGAGCAGTACTTC. Amino acid sequence: CASSLNQGAREQYF.

Many counts were recorded for this clonotype. The V call is TRBV6-1, the J call TRBJ2-7, with D tentatively TRBD1 or TRBD2 (5 bases each). Germline assignment: CDR1 MNHNS and CDR2 SASEGT. The CDR3 spans 16 residues. V lost 2 bases, J lost 0 bases, and 14 bases lay in between. The CDR3 bases are TGTGCCAGCAGTGAATGGGGACGTTTCCTCTCCTACGAGCAGTACTTC. Translation: CASSEWGRFLSYEQYF.

The chain combines TRBV9 with TRBJ2-1; possibly TRBD2 for D (5 bases). Germline loops: CDR1 SGDLS, CDR2 YYNGEE. V was cut by 4 bases and J by 3 bases, with 14 bases left in between. The CDR3 extends over 15 amino acids. The CDR3 DNA reads TGTGCCAGCAGCCCCAGCCTCGGGAACTACAATGAGCAGTTCTTC. It translates to CASSPSLGNYNEQFF.

The rearrangement joins TRBV28 to TRBJ2-2; the match to TRBD2 covers 7 bases. CDR1 and CDR2 (germline): MDHEN, SYDVKM. This CDR3 has 14 residues. After removal of 8 bases from V and 4 bases from J, the junction contained 7 bases not matched to a gene. CDR3 sequence: CASAWGGSTGELFF. The CDR3, as DNA: TGTGCCAGCGCCTGGGGGGGTAGCACCGGGGAGCTGTTTTTT.

This clonotype was observed many times. V gene TRBV2 combines with J gene TRBJ1-2, with D perhaps matching TRBD1 (5 bases). The CDR3 is made up of 15 amino acids. Between the trimmed V and J ends, which lost 5 bases and 4 bases, there was a span of 17 bases. Germline V gene sequence: CDR1 SNHLY, CDR2 FYNNEI. CDR3: CASSPTQQGSYGYTF. CDR3 DNA sequence: TGTGCCAGCAGTCCAACACAGCAGGGCAGCTATGGCTACACCTTC.